This T cell receptor beta chain was captured by sequencing in a study of blood T cell repertoires in COVID-19. The V gene end was trimmed by 5 bases and the J gene end by 9 bases; junction bases not matched to a gene: 14. There are 17 residues in the CDR3. Germline CDR1 MNHEY, CDR2 SMNVEV (reference sequence). Sequenced by immunoSEQ multiplex PCR; TCRdb stores in-frame clones only, minus some. The sample records about 54,000 clones, around nine tenths being singletons. The clonotype comes from a man aged 45-65 years with active COVID-19. The chain couples TRBV27 to TRBJ2-1, with 12 bases fitting TRBD2. The specimen was peripheral blood. The CDR3 region has the DNA TGTGCCAGCAGTCCGCTCTCTAGCGGGAGGGCCCCGGTTGAGCAGTTCTTC. Translation: CASSPLSSGRAPVEQFF.